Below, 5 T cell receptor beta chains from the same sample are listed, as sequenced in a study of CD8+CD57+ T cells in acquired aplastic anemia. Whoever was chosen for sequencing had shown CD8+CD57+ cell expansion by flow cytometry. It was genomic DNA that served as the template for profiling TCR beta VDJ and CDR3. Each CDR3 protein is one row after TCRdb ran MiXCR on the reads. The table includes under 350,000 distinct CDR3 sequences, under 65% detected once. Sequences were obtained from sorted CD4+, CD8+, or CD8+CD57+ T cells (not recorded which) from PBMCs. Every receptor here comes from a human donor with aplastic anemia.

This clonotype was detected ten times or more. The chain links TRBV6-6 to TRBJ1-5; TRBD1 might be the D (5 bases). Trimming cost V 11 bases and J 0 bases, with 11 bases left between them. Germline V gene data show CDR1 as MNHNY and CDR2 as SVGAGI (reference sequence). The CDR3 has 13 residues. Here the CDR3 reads CAEGTTSNQPQHF. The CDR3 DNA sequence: TGTGCCGAGGGGACTACTAGCAATCAGCCCCAGCATTTT.

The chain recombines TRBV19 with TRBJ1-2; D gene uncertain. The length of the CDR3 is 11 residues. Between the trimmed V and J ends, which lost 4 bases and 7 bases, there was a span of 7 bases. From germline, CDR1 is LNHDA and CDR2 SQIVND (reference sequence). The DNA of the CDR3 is TGTGCCAGTAGTACCGGCGGTGGCTACACCTTC. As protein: CASSTGGGYTF.

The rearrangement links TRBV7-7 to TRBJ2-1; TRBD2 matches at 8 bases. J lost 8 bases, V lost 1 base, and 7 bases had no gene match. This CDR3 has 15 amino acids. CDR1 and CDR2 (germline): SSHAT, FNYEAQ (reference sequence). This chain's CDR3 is CASSLGGGRNDEQFF. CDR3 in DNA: TGTGCCAGCAGCTTAGGGGGCGGGAGGAACGATGAGCAGTTCTTC.

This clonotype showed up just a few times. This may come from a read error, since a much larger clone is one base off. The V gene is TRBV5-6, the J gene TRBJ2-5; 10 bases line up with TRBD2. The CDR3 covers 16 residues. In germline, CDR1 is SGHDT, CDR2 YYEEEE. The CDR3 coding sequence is TGTGCCAGCAGCTGGGTACTAGCGGGGAACCAAGAGACCCAGTGCTTC. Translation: CASSWVLAGNQETQCF.

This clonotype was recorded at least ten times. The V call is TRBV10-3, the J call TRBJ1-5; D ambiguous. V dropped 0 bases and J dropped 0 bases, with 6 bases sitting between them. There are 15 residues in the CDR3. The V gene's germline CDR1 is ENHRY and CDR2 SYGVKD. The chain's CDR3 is CAISESGYSNQPQHF. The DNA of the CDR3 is TGTGCCATCAGTGAGTCAGGATATAGCAATCAGCCCCAGCATTTT.